Below are 14 T cell receptor beta chains sequenced from a single sample in a study of control samples from healthy donors and cancer patients. Produced via immunoSEQ multiplex PCR; TCRdb's table is partial and in-frame only. The sample records over 80,000 clones, roughly 78% being singletons. Input material: blood. Every receptor here comes from a man between 60 and 75 years old in good health.

The chain recombines TRBV30 with TRBJ2-2; TRBD1 or TRBD2 may be the D gene (7 bases each). V dropped 1 base and J dropped 0 bases, with 9 bases sitting between them. This CDR3 is 15 amino acids long. Germline CDR1 reads GTSNPN; CDR2 reads SVGIG (reference sequence). The CDR3 protein is CAWSAGGANTGELFF. CDR3 DNA: TGTGCCTGGAGTGCAGGGGGGGCGAACACCGGGGAGCTGTTTTTT.

The chain links TRBV24-1 to TRBJ2-1; 7 positions match TRBD1. The length of the CDR3 is 17 residues. V gave up 2 bases and J gave up 0 bases; unmatched junction bases: 6. Germline values: CDR1 KGHDR, CDR2 SFDVKD. The CDR3 coding sequence is TGTGCCACCAGTGATTCCACAGGGGTTCCCTCCTACAATGAGCAGTTCTTC. Translating it yields CATSDSTGVPSYNEQFF.

The J gene is TRBJ1-1, the V gene TRBV30; D gene uncertain. The V end lost 3 bases, the J end lost 1 base, and 12 bases lay between the germline ends. The CDR3 runs to 14 residues. Germline V lookup: CDR1 GTSNPN, CDR2 SVGIG (reference sequence). CDR3 bases: TGTGCCTGGAGCTGGTGGAAGGGGAACACTGAAGCTTTCTTT. As protein: CAWSWWKGNTEAFF. The full variable domain, with the rest looked up from reference TRBV30 and TRBJ1-1, is SQTIHQWPATLVQPVGSPLSLECTVEGTSNPNLYWYRQAAGRGLQLLFYSVGIGQISSEVPQNLSASRPQDRQFILSSKKLLLSDSGFYLCAWSWWKGNTEAFFGQGTRLTVV.

J is TRBJ1-3 and V is TRBV5-4, with D possibly being TRBD1 (5 bases). Per the germline V gene, CDR1 is SGHNT and CDR2 is YYREEE (reference sequence). V lost 3 bases and J lost 4, with 11 bases in between. The CDR3 is made up of 14 amino acids. The CDR3 loop is CASSWGLEGNTIYF. The CDR3 DNA is TGTGCCAGCAGCTGGGGACTTGAGGGAAACACCATATATTTT.

This rearrangement joins TRBV5-1 to TRBJ2-7, with D maybe TRBD1 (6 bases). The CDR3 consists of 15 residues. Germline V lookup: CDR1 SGHRS, CDR2 YFSETQ. V was cut by 3 bases and J by 4 bases, with 17 bases left in between. CDR3 sequence (DNA): TGCGCCAGCAGCTCGGGTGGGTCGGACAGTTACGAGCAGTACTTC. Amino acids: CASSSGGSDSYEQYF.

The chain couples TRBV6-5 to TRBJ2-2; tentatively, D is TRBD2 (6 bases). The germline V gene encodes CDR1 MNHEY and CDR2 SVGAGI. The V end lost 7 bases, the J end lost 4 bases, and 16 bases lay between the germline ends. The CDR3 runs to 15 residues. Written as DNA, the CDR3 is TGTGCCAGCATAAGGGACGGGAGCAGCACCGGGGAGCTGTTTTTT. Encoded protein: CASIRDGSSTGELFF.

The V gene is TRBV19, the J gene TRBJ2-6; D is uncertain. CDR3 length: 14 amino acids. Trimming shortened V by 7 bases and J by 2 bases, and 9 bases separated the two germline ends. Germline CDR1 is LNHDA and CDR2 is SQIVND (reference sequence). The CDR3 nucleotides are TGTGCCAGTACTACCTCTACTGGGGCCAACGTCCTGACTTTC. Translation gives CASTTSTGANVLTF. The variable domain in full, completed from reference TRBV19 and TRBJ2-6, reads DGGITQSPKYLFRKEGQNVTLSCEQNLNHDAMYWYRQDPGQGLRLIYYSQIVNDFQKGDIAEGYSVSREKKESFPLTVTSAQKNPTAFYLCASTTSTGANVLTFGAGSRLTVL.

This rearrangement joins TRBV10-1 to TRBJ2-5; D gene ambiguous. Germline V gene lookup returns CDR1 WNHNN and CDR2 SYGVQD (reference sequence). CDR3 length: 12 residues. V was pared by 0 bases and J by 5 bases, with 4 bases between. The CDR3 loop is CASSESGETQYF. The CDR3 bases are TGCGCCAGCAGTGAGTCCGGGGAGACCCAGTACTTC.

This chain links TRBV27 with TRBJ1-1; D ambiguous. CDR1 and CDR2 (germline): MNHEY, SMNVEV (reference sequence). The V gene lost 0 bases and the J gene lost 2 bases, with 10 bases spanning the gap. CDR3 size: 15 residues. The CDR3 here is CASSLSAGANTEAFF. CDR3 in DNA: TGTGCCAGCAGTTTATCGGCAGGAGCAAACACTGAAGCTTTCTTT.

The V call is TRBV4-1, the J call TRBJ2-3; D is unclear. Between the trimmed V and J ends, which lost 3 bases and 1 base, there was a span of 20 bases. Germline V gene data show CDR1 as MGHRA and CDR2 as YSYEKL. CDR3 length: 18 residues. The CDR3 is CASSQDPNSVFGTDTQYF. CDR3 nucleotide sequence: TGCGCCAGCAGCCAGGATCCAAACAGTGTTTTCGGCACAGATACGCAGTATTTT.

The rearrangement links TRBV19 to TRBJ1-1, with TRBD1 identical over 8 bases. Trimming cost V 4 bases and J 1 base; bases outside gene matches: 5. Germline V gene lookup returns CDR1 LNHDA and CDR2 SQIVND (reference sequence). The CDR3 runs 15 residues. CDR3 nucleotides: TGTGCCAGTAGTAGGGGGACAGGAAAGAACACTGAAGCTTTCTTT. Translation: CASSRGTGKNTEAFF.

This sequence joins TRBV19 and TRBJ2-2, with D perhaps matching TRBD2 (6 bases). This CDR3 has 13 residues. Between the trimmed V and J ends, which lost 5 bases and 7 bases, there was a span of 11 bases. Germline CDR1 LNHDA, CDR2 SQIVND (reference sequence). CDR3: CASSWLAFGELFF. CDR3 DNA: TGTGCCAGTAGTTGGCTAGCGTTCGGGGAGCTGTTTTTT.

This clone was counted a few times. The CDR3 DNA reads TGTGCCAGCTCGGGGGCCGGGGAGCTGTTTTTT. It codes for CASSGAGELFF. This chain links TRBV7-6 with TRBJ2-2; a possible D gene is TRBD2 (6 bases). V lost 8 bases to trimming and J lost 6 bases, with 7 bases between them. The CDR3 is 11 amino acids. Germline CDR1 SGHVS, CDR2 FNYEAQ.

This rearrangement joins TRBV6-2 or TRBV6-3 to TRBJ2-1; possible D gene TRBD1, 5 bases. V lost 6 bases to trimming and J lost 0 bases, with 12 bases between them. CDR1 is MNHEY and CDR2 is SVGEGT in the germline V gene. This CDR3 comprises 15 residues. The CDR3 is CASSQRQSSYNEQFF. The DNA for the CDR3 is TGTGCCAGCAGCCAAAGACAGAGCTCCTACAATGAGCAGTTCTTC.